Presented here are 8 T cell receptor beta chains from one specimen sequenced in a study of T-cell reconstitution after alpha-beta-depleted transplantation in children listed by TCRdb under 2016. The treatment or condition label of this sample denotes: allogeneic hematopoietic cell transplantation with graft depleted of TCRalphabeta T cells and CD19 B cells. The library was prepared using PCR. For sequencing, an Illumina HiSeq 2500 was employed. TCR libraries were prepared with molecular barcoding, using unique molecular identifiers to normalize TCRbeta repertoire quantification. TCRdb itself trimmed the public reads at Q25 with fastp, ran MiXCR and retained productive beta chains. Each entry is one CDR3 protein sequence, shown with its most common DNA and genes. This sample lists some 600,000 distinct CDR3 sequences; 10% to 15% were detected once. The ten largest clones capture 2.2% of the sample.

The specimen comprised PBMCs, mostly from graft donor cells, sampled 360 days after TCRalphabeta/CD19-depleted stem cell transplant. The receptors were sampled from a male patient aged 5 to 17 who had a stem cell transplant for acute myeloid leukemia, so the T cells may come from the graft donor.

There are many counts of this clonotype. This chain joins TRBV7-2 and TRBJ2-1; D not resolved. Per germline, CDR1 SGHTA and CDR2 FQGNSA. The CDR3 has 13 residues. V was clipped by 1 base and J by 11 bases, with 12 bases between them. The CDR3 protein is CASSLVGLGQQFF. DNA of the CDR3: TGTGCCAGCAGCTTAGTAGGGCTAGGGCAGCAGTTCTTC.

This clonotype was seen a few times. The chain combines TRBV7-2 with TRBJ2-3; no reliable D call. The ends were cut back, 6 bases at V and 7 bases at J, with 17 bases in the middle. CDR3 size: 14 residues. CDR1 and CDR2 (germline): SGHTA, FQGNSA. The CDR3 coding sequence is TGTGCCAGCAGTGATAGCTCTCACCCTTATACGCAGTATTTT. Encoded protein: CASSDSSHPYTQYF. Combining the CDR3 with reference TRBV7-2 and TRBJ2-3 gives the whole variable domain GAGVSQSPSNKVTEKGKDVELRCDPISGHTALYWYRQSLGQGLEFLIYFQGNSAPDKSGLPSDRFSAERTGGSVSTLTIQRTQQEDSAVYLCASSDSSHPYTQYFGPGTRLTVL.

As concerns this clonotype: Given a much more abundant clone one base away, this may be a read error. The chain is built from TRBV29-1 and TRBJ2-2; the match to TRBD2 covers 8 bases. CDR3 length: 14 amino acids. Germline CDR1 is SQVTM and CDR2 is ANQGSEA. The CDR3 sequence is CSVESGRGTGEVFF. CDR3 nucleotides: TGCAGCGTTGAGAGCGGGAGAGGGACCGGGGAGGTGTTTTTT.

The chain combines TRBV6-5 with TRBJ2-7; no firm D call. V was pared by 4 bases and J by 1 base, with 14 bases between. Germline-derived CDR1 and CDR2 are MNHEY and SVGAGI. The CDR3 is 15 amino acids. In DNA, the CDR3 is TGTGCCAGCAGTTCCCCGACCTTGAGGTCCTACGAGCAGTACTTC. It codes for CASSSPTLRSYEQYF.

The sample holds a few counts of this clonotype. The rearrangement links TRBV28 to TRBJ2-7, with 9 nucleotides matching TRBD2. Trimming cost V 6 bases and J 6 bases; bases outside gene matches: 9. The CDR3 spans 14 residues. CDR1 is MDHEN and CDR2 is SYDVKM in the germline V gene. The CDR3, as DNA: TGTGCCAGCAGCCTCCTAGCGGGGTCGGGCGAGCAGTACTTC. Residues: CASSLLAGSGEQYF.

This clonotype has at least ten counts. The chain uses TRBV12-3 or TRBV12-4 and TRBJ2-4; D may match TRBD1 or TRBD2 (5 bases each). The V end lost 3 bases, the J end lost 0 bases, and 9 bases lay between the germline ends. The CDR3 extends over 15 amino acids. The CDR3 protein is CASSFGATAKNIQYF. The CDR3 DNA is TGTGCCAGCAGTTTCGGGGCCACAGCCAAAAACATTCAGTACTTC.

There are a few counts of this clonotype. J is TRBJ2-1 and V is TRBV12-3 or TRBV12-4; 9 bases map to TRBD1. The length of the CDR3 is 17 residues. Trimming removed 5 bases from V and 6 bases from J; junction bases left unmatched: 14. As DNA, the CDR3 is TGTGCCAGCAGTCCGCATATCAGGGACAGGGTGGGCAATGAGCAGTTCTTC. Protein product: CASSPHIRDRVGNEQFF.

This clonotype showed up just a few times. This chain uses TRBV7-2 with TRBJ2-7; D is possibly TRBD1 (6 bases). The CDR3 spans 15 residues. Trimming left V 5 bases short and J 3 bases short, with 17 bases between. CDR1 and CDR2 (germline): SGHTA, FQGNSA. CDR3 nucleotide sequence: TGTGCCAGCAGCACCGGACAGTGGAGAGTCTACGAGCAGTACTTC. This sequence encodes CASSTGQWRVYEQYF.